This TCR beta chain was sequenced in a study of cytomegalovirus exposure and HLA in healthy donors. Study findings and constraints: Overall, about 160 TCR beta chains were annotated as cytomegalovirus-associated. Common viral pathogens were later found to be apparently linked to several of the most significant clusters.

Despite likely unrecorded immune exposures, the donors were nominally healthy at the time of sampling. The PCR ran on 60 Vbeta and 13 Jbeta primers. Sequenced by immunoSEQ multiplex PCR; TCRdb stores in-frame clones only, minus some. The data show 140,000 to 150,000 clones, and the top ten clones hold 1.6%. Remarks on this clone: The antigen is unknown.

The sequence derives from a woman aged 45 to 65 in good health and CMV-seronegative. Sequenced input: PBMCs.

The CDR3 region has the DNA TGTGCCAGCACCTACCCCGGAATAGGCGGGGTGGAGCAGTACTTC. As protein: CASTYPGIGGVEQYF. The chain is built from TRBV7-2 and TRBJ2-7, with D possibly TRBD2 on 6 matching bases. V was trimmed by 7 bases and J by 7 bases, leaving 23 bases between them. The CDR3 runs 15 residues. Germline values: CDR1 SGHTA, CDR2 FQGNSA.